The subject of this entry is one T cell receptor (beta chain). Its antigen is currently unknown. This CDR3 has 14 residues. Germline CDR1 reads MNHEY; CDR2 reads SVGAGI. This entry comes from a study of cytomegalovirus exposure and HLA in healthy donors. Study-wide results and caveats: Later on, an analysis showed TCR association rates differing by HLA locus, with DRB1 the most and HLA-C the fewest.

Primers for the PCR totalled 60 Vbeta and 13 Jbeta. Method: immunoSEQ multiplex PCR; TCRdb's copy keeps in-frame clones and lacks some. Seen here are about 160,000 clones, less than 90% observed once, and the top ten hold about 2.1%. The sample was PBMCs. The chain recombines TRBV6-5 with TRBJ2-5, with 10 positions matching TRBD1. The DNA end favors TRBJ2-7, so the J call may be wrong. The clonotype was recovered from a woman under 30 in good health and CMV-seronegative. The CDR3 sequence: CASSHRTGGDEQYF. In DNA form, the CDR3 reads TGTGCCAGCAGTCATCGGACAGGGGGGGACGAGCAGTACTTC.